Sequencing of this T cell receptor (beta chain) was carried out in a study of blood T cells in healthy people across ages. Study background: Template switching picked up about one barcoded beta molecule for each two T cells.

Combining a sample-barcoded 5' primer with a J-beta primer mix, a second PCR ran for 7 to 11 cycles. MiXCR, applied by TCRdb to the 5' RACE reads, yields one record per CDR3 protein. Among around 620,000 distinct CDR3 sequences listed, about 25% were seen once. This CDR3 has 14 amino acids. The germline V gene encodes CDR1 GTSNPN and CDR2 SVGIG (reference sequence). Trimming left V 5 bases short and J 1 base short, with 12 bases between. The clonotype was recovered from a woman aged 70-85 years in good health. The sequenced sample consisted of blood. The chain is built from TRBV30 and TRBJ1-5; a possible D gene is TRBD1 (6 bases). CDR3 DNA sequence: TGTGCCTGGGGAAGAGGGACAAGCAATCAGCCCCAGCATTTT. This translates into CAWGRGTSNQPQHF. Using reference TRBV30 and TRBJ1-5 for the parts outside the CDR3, the full variable domain is SQTIHQWPATLVQPVGSPLSLECTVEGTSNPNLYWYRQAAGRGLQLLFYSVGIGQISSEVPQNLSASRPQDRQFILSSKKLLLSDSGFYLCAWGRGTSNQPQHFGDGTRLSIL.